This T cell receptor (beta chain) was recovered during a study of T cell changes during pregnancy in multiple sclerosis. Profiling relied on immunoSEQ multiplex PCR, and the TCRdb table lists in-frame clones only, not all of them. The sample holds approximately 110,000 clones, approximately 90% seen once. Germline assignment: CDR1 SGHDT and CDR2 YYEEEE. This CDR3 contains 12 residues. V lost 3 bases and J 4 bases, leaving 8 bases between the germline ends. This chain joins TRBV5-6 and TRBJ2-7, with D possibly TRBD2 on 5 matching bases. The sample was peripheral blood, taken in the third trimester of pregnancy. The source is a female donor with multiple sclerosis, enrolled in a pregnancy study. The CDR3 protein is CASSSTTYEQYF. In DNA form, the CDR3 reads TGTGCCAGCAGCTCGACTACATACGAGCAGTACTTC.